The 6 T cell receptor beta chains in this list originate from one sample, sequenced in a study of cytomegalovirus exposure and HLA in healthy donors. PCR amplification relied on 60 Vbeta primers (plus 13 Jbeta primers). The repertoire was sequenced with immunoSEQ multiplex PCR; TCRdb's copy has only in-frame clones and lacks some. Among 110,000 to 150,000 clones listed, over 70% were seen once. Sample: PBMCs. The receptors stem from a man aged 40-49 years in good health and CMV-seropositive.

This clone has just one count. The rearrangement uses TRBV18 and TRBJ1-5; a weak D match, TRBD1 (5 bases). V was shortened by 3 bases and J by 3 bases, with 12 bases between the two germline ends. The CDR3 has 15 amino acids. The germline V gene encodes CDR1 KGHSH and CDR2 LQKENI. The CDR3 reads CASSPDSLPNQPQHF. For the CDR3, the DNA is TGTGCCAGCTCACCCGACAGCCTGCCCAATCAGCCCCAGCATTTT. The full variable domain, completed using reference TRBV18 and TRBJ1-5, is NAGVMQNPRHLVRRRGQEARLRCSPMKGHSHVYWYRQLPEEGLKFMVYLQKENIIDESGMPKERFSAEFPKEGPSILRIQQVVRGDSAAYFCASSPDSLPNQPQHFGDGTRLSIL.

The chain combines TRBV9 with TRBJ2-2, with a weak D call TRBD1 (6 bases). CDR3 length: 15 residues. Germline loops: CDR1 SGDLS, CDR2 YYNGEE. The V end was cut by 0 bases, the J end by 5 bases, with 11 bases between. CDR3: CASSVEGVRTGELFF. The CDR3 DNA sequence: TGTGCCAGCAGCGTAGAGGGGGTAAGAACCGGGGAGCTGTTTTTT. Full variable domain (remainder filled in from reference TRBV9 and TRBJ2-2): DSGVTQTPKHLITATGQRVTLRCSPRSGDLSVYWYQQSLDQGLQFLIQYYNGEERAKGNILERFSAQQFPDLHSELNLSSLELGDSALYFCASSVEGVRTGELFFGEGSRLTVL.

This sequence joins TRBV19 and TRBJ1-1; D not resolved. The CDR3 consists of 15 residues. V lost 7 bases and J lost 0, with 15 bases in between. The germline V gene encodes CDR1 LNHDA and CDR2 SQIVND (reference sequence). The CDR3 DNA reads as TGTGCCAGTACTCTAGGACCGGGGATGAACACTGAAGCTTTCTTT. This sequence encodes CASTLGPGMNTEAFF.

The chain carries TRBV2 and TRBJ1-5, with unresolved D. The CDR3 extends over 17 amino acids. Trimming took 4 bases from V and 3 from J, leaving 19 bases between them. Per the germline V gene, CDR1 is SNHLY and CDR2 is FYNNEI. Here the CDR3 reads CASSVAGRAVNNQPQHF. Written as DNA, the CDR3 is TGTGCCAGCAGTGTGGCCGGGCGAGCGGTGAACAATCAGCCCCAGCATTTT.

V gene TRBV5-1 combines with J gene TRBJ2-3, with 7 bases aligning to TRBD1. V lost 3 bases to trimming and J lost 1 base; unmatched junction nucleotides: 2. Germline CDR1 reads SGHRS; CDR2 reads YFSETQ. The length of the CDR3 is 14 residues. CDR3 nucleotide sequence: TGCGCCAGCAGCTATGGACAGGGCACAGATACGCAGTATTTT. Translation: CASSYGQGTDTQYF.

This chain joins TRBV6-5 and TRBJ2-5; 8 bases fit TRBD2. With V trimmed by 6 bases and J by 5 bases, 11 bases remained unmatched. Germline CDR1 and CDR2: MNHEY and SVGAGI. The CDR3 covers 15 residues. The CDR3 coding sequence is TGTGCCAGCAGACGCGGGGGGCCCAGCCTGGAGACCCAGTACTTC. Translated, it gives CASRRGGPSLETQYF.